The 7 T cell receptor beta chains below all came from one sample that was sequenced in a study of T cells in Graves' hyperthyroidism and ophthalmopathy. RNA transcripts gave rise to amplified TCR beta CDR3 regions. RT-PCR in the first round (using the HTBI primer set) targeted the TCR CDR3. TCRdb analysed the multiplex PCR reads with MiXCR anew, one entry per CDR3 protein. The sample has about 380,000 distinct CDR3 sequences; roughly 18% are singletons. Sequencing used blood. These TCRs come from a man between 18 and 29 years old with Graves' ophthalmopathy.

This clonotype was seen repeatedly, ten times or more. The rearrangement joins TRBV3-1 to TRBJ1-4; D is possibly TRBD1 (6 bases). Between the trimmed V and J ends, which lost 5 bases and 5 bases, there was a span of 15 bases. This CDR3 has 15 residues. CDR1 LGHDT and CDR2 YNNKEL come from the germline V gene (reference sequence). CDR3 coding DNA: TGTGCCAGCAGCTCTTCAGGGGAATCCAATGAAAAACTGTTTTTT. This gives the protein CASSSSGESNEKLFF.

The J gene is TRBJ1-5, the V gene TRBV5-5; TRBD1 aligns across 8 bases. J was trimmed by 6 bases and V by 5 bases; bases with no gene match: 7. Looked up from germline, CDR1 is SGHKS and CDR2 is YYEKEE (reference sequence). The CDR3 consists of 14 residues. CDR3 region: CASSSGQGTQPQHF. In DNA, the CDR3 is TGTGCCAGCAGTTCAGGACAGGGCACTCAGCCCCAGCATTTT. Complete variable domain (other parts from reference TRBV5-5 and TRBJ1-5): DAGVTQSPTHLIKTRGQQVTLRCSPISGHKSVSWYQQVLGQGPQFIFQYYEKEERGRGNFPDRFSARQFPNYSSELNVNALLLGDSALYLCASSSGQGTQPQHFGDGTRLSIL.

This clonotype was detected a few times. The chain couples TRBV24-1 to TRBJ2-5, with 14 nucleotides matching TRBD2. This CDR3 has 16 amino acids. J gave up 3 bases and V 5 bases, and 4 bases lay outside the gene matches. Germline lookup yields CDR1 KGHDR and CDR2 SFDVKD. DNA of the CDR3: TGTGCCACCAGTGCCCGGGGACTAGCGGGGGAAGAGACCCAGTACTTC. Its protein is CATSARGLAGEETQYF.

This clonotype was picked up many times. This chain links TRBV20-1 with TRBJ2-7, with TRBD2 identical over 8 bases. Unmatched junction bases numbered 8, after V lost 5 bases and J lost 2 bases. The germline gives CDR1 DFQATT, CDR2 SNEGSKA (reference sequence). There are 14 residues in the CDR3. The CDR3 DNA sequence: TGCAGTGCTCCCCGAGCGGGGGAAACCTACGAGCAGTACTTC. This codes for CSAPRAGETYEQYF.

Many counts were recorded for this clonotype. This sequence joins TRBV3-1 and TRBJ1-1; 7 bases match TRBD1. Per germline, CDR1 LGHDT and CDR2 YNNKEL (reference sequence). With V trimmed by 5 bases and J by 1 base, 4 bases remained unmatched. The CDR3 runs 14 residues. The CDR3 reads CASSARQGNTEAFF. Written as DNA, the CDR3 is TGTGCCAGCAGCGCTCGACAGGGGAACACTGAAGCTTTCTTT.

This clonotype occurred many times. One end of the junction does not line up with germline, which may come from a read error. V is TRBV6-1 and J is TRBJ2-2; tentative D call: TRBD1 (6 bases). Per the germline V gene, CDR1 is MNHNS and CDR2 is SASEGT. The CDR3 consists of 13 residues. The CDR3: CASSEGGTGELFF. Here the CDR3 DNA reads TGTGCCAGCAGCGAAGGGGGAACCGGGGAGCTGTTTTTT.

This clonotype was seen more than once but under ten times. The CDR3 sequence: CASSTGAGTAKNSNQPQHF. The CDR3 DNA reads TGTGCCAGTAGTACCGGAGCCGGGACAGCCAAAAATAGCAATCAGCCCCAGCATTTT. J is TRBJ1-5 and V is TRBV19, with 7 bases aligning to TRBD1. Germline assignment: CDR1 LNHDA and CDR2 SQIVND (reference sequence). V gave up 4 bases and J gave up 0 bases; unmatched junction bases: 15. CDR3 length equals 19 residues.